This T cell receptor (beta chain) came from a study of graft-versus-host responses after intestinal transplantation (dated by TCRdb to the early 2020s). With regard to the full study: Multivisceral, liver-intestinal, or isolated intestinal transplants were received by the recipients. A peak of at least 4% donor T cells among recipient peripheral blood mononuclear cells was the definition used for donor T cell macrochimerism. The cohort enrolled 20 to 25 intestinal transplant recipients, one of whom was a retransplant, and a few patients without pretransplant specimens were excluded. After intestinal transplantation, graft-versus-host and host-versus-graft alloreactive T cell clones in the graft, circulation and bone marrow were tracked using bulk TCR-beta CDR3 sequencing. To identify alloreactive clones, pre-transplant mixed lymphocyte reaction products were sequenced and then compared with unstimulated pre-transplant donor and recipient T cells. Rather than being sequenced by the commercial service, samples from a few later patients were sequenced in-house on an Illumina MiSeq and processed with MiXCR. Anti-thymocyte globulin induction was given to all recipients, followed by maintenance tacrolimus and steroids for approximately 3 years. What the work shows at the level of the full study, not this receptor alone: In patients with donor T cell macrochimerism, the allografts had high GvH to HvG T cell clonal ratios. Conclusions were limited by the relatively low number and heterogeneity of intestinal transplant patients. Peak levels of circulating GvH clones were associated with declines in HvG clones early after transplant. GvH clones were found in recipient bone marrow, and some of the GvH clones appeared earlier in ileal mucosa or blood, which is consistent with an intestinal mucosal origin.

As regards this clone: Base quality data are lacking; no much larger clone is found one base away.

The CDR3 holds 15 amino acids from the cysteine to the phenylalanine. The kept DNA is CDR3 alone, 45 bases in frame from the first base. As encoded in the germline V gene (reference sequence), CDR1 is PRHDT while CDR2 is FYEKMQ. Deletion took 1 base off V and 1 base off J, with a span of 9 bases between the germline ends. What the time point label conveys for this sample: cells obtained before transplantation from donor or recipient. In mixed lymphocyte reactions, around 200,000 CFSE-labeled pre-transplant responders were plated with around 200,000 irradiated violet-dye-labeled stimulators and cultured for less than seven days. Proliferating CD3+CD4+CFSE-low and CD3+CD8+CFSE-low responder cells were FACS-sorted on a BD Influx sorter after the mixed lymphocyte reaction. The library was generated by the immunoSEQ multiplex PCR assay. For most patients, genomic DNA was isolated with the Qiagen DNeasy Blood and Tissue Kit and shipped frozen to Adaptive Biotechnologies for TCR sequencing. For most patients, genomic DNA was subjected to high-throughput TCR-beta CDR3 sequencing by Adaptive Biotechnologies. Per the authors' processing: TCR sequencing data were retrieved from Adaptive's ImmunoSEQ software for 18 patients, whereas three other patients were processed with MiXCR and VDJtools. To correct CD4 versus CD8 sorting errors, any sequence found in both subsets at a frequency ratio below 5:1 was removed. CDR3 nucleotide sequences shared between donor and recipient were removed because their origin could not be assigned. To be classed as alloreactive, a clone needed at least 2-fold expansion over unstimulated cells and a minimum CFSE-low frequency of 0.002% (template counts) or 0.001% (read counts). Clones were considered mappable if detected in sequenced pre-transplant spleen, lymph node, or MLR CFSE-low populations of the donor or recipient. Cumulative frequency of alloreactive clones was calculated as a percentage of all sequences weighted by copy number. TCRdb took over this immuneACCESS table, retaining in-frame rearrangements with V and J assigned. Such tables are incomplete; in checked studies, under half of the missing clones stem from an unresolved V gene, and the remainder is unexplained. The DNA was the basis for D and trimming; V, J and clone size are from that table. The sample table shows roughly 10,000 clones, and under 40% are seen once. Of the sample, about 12% falls within the top ten clones.

The rearrangement combines TRBV13 with TRBJ2-3; the D gene cannot be resolved reliably. The sequenced sample was alloreactive CD8+ T cells from a mixed lymphocyte reaction culture, obtained before intestinal transplant. What the cell subset or site label conveys for this sample: CFSE-low proliferating T cells sorted from roughly six-day pre-transplant mixed lymphocyte reaction (GvH or HvG direction). The clonotype comes from a human patient who received an intestinal transplant. The nucleotides are TGTGCCAGCAGCTTAGTTCGGAGCGGCACAGATACGCAGTATTTT. Translation gives CASSLVRSGTDTQYF.